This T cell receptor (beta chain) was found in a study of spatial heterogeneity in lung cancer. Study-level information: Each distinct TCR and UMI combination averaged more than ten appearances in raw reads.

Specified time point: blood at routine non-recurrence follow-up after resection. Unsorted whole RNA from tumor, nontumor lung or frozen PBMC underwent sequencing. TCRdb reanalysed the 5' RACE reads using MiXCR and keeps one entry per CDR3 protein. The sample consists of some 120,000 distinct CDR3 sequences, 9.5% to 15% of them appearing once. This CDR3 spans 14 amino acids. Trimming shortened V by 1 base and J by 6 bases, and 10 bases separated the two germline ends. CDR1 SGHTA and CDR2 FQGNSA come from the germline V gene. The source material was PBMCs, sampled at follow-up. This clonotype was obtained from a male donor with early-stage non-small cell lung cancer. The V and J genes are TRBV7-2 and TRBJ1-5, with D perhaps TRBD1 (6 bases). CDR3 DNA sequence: TGTGCCAGCAGCTTAGACAGGGCGGCTCAGCCCCAGCATTTT. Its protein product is CASSLDRAAQPQHF.